The 14 T cell receptor beta chains presented below share a single source sample, sequenced in a study of cytomegalovirus exposure and HLA in healthy donors (dated by TCRdb to about 2017). The library was obtained by the immunoSEQ multiplex PCR assay. For the multiplex PCR, a mixture combining 60 forward primers for TCR Vbeta segments and 13 reverse primers for TCR Jbeta segments was used. TCRdb took this table from immuneACCESS and kept in-frame rearrangements with V and J called. Such tables lack part of the clones; where checked against another copy, unresolved V genes explain under half of the gap, and the rest is unexplained. The sample table records around 200,000 clones; roughly 80% of these occur just once. The leading ten clones occupy over 5.5% of the sample. The sequenced sample was PBMCs. All receptors come from a man in his forties in good health and CMV-seropositive.

This chain connects TRBV7-2 to TRBJ2-1; 12 positions agree with TRBD2. The CDR3 is 15 residues long. Germline V gene sequence: CDR1 SGHTA, CDR2 FQGNSA. The V and J ends lost 4 bases and 3 bases, in that order; junction bases with no gene match: 1. The CDR3 region is CASSSGLAGYNEQFF. The CDR3 nucleotides are TGTGCCAGCAGCTCGGGACTAGCGGGCTACAATGAGCAGTTCTTC.

This clone was found a few times. The genes are TRBV5-1 and TRBJ1-1; 9 positions match TRBD1. CDR1 and CDR2 (germline): SGHRS, YFSETQ. This CDR3 contains 17 residues. The V gene end was trimmed by 4 bases and the J gene end by 5 bases; junction bases not matched to a gene: 15. The CDR3 nucleotides read TGCGCCAGCAGCCCGGGACAGGGAAGGGTAGTAGGAACTGAAGCTTTCTTT. Its protein is CASSPGQGRVVGTEAFF.

V is TRBV4-3 and J is TRBJ2-3, with 10 bases lining up with TRBD2. Germline V CDR1 and CDR2: LGHNA, YSLEER. The CDR3 has 17 residues. V trimming: 4 bases; J trimming: 3 bases; junction bases outside the gene matches: 10. CDR3 sequence: CASSREPSGGATDTQYF. The CDR3 bases are TGCGCCAGCAGCCGTGAACCAAGCGGGGGGGCAACAGATACGCAGTATTTT.

This clone was observed a handful of times. The gene calls are TRBV27 and TRBJ1-2; 12 nucleotides match TRBD1. Trimming at V came to 6 bases and at J to 7 bases, leaving 12 bases not matched to a gene. Germline-derived CDR1 and CDR2 are MNHEY and SMNVEV (reference sequence). CDR3 length equals 16 residues. CDR3 in amino acids: CASSTAGTGGVGGYTF. In DNA form, the CDR3 reads TGTGCCAGCAGCACTGCCGGGACAGGGGGCGTCGGTGGCTACACCTTC.

The chain joins TRBV27 to TRBJ2-7; TRBD2 matches 9 bases. In germline, CDR1 is MNHEY, CDR2 SMNVEV (reference sequence). After removal of 2 bases from V and 5 bases from J, the junction contained 13 bases not matched to a gene. CDR3 length: 17 residues. As DNA, the CDR3 is TGTGCCAGCAGTTTAGATGACCAGCGGGGGGAAGAAGACGAGCAGTACTTC. Its translation is CASSLDDQRGEEDEQYF.

The chain is built from TRBV5-4 and TRBJ1-1; D not resolved. Trimming left V 3 bases short and J 8 bases short, with 11 bases between. Germline values: CDR1 SGHNT, CDR2 YYREEE (reference sequence). The CDR3 is 12 amino acids. This CDR3 reads CASSSGIREAFF. For the CDR3, the DNA is TGTGCCAGCAGCTCGGGGATCAGGGAAGCTTTCTTT.

The chain is built from TRBV6-4 and TRBJ2-3, with 9 nucleotides matching TRBD2. Germline CDR1 and CDR2: MRHNA and SNTAGT. V was clipped by 2 bases and J by 4 bases; unmatched bases: 7. The length of the CDR3 is 16 residues. The CDR3 DNA sequence: TGTGCCAGCAGTGACATCGGCGGGGGGGCGCCAGATACGCAGTATTTT. Protein sequence: CASSDIGGGAPDTQYF.

The V gene is TRBV29-1, the J gene TRBJ1-5; D gene ambiguous. CDR3 length: 14 amino acids. From germline, CDR1 is SQVTM and CDR2 ANQGSEA. As DNA, the CDR3 is TGCAGGCCCGCGGTCCCTTATAGCAATCAGCCCCAGCATTTT. The encoded protein is CRPAVPYSNQPQHF.

This clone was observed a handful of times. The chain carries TRBV4-3 and TRBJ2-3, with TRBD2 identical over 10 bases. This CDR3 contains 18 residues. Losses at the gene ends were 1 base for V and 0 bases for J; bases not matched to a gene: 7. Germline lookup yields CDR1 LGHNA and CDR2 YSLEER. CDR3 amino acids: CASSQGIVSGGSTDTQYF. The CDR3 region has the DNA TGCGCCAGCAGCCAAGGGATTGTTAGCGGGGGGAGCACAGATACGCAGTATTTT.

The chain recombines TRBV6-5 with TRBJ1-2; 7 nucleotides match TRBD1. After removal of 4 bases from V and 6 bases from J, the junction contained 5 bases not matched to a gene. CDR1 and CDR2 from the germline V gene are MNHEY and SVGAGI. The CDR3 is 13 amino acids. The CDR3 bases are TGTGCCAGCAGTTCGACCGACAGGGATGGCTACACCTTC. This gives the protein CASSSTDRDGYTF.

This chain links TRBV5-1 with TRBJ2-4, with 11 bases identical to TRBD2. Germline V CDR1 and CDR2: SGHRS, YFSETQ. V shed 2 bases, J shed 3 bases, and the junction held 7 bases outside the gene matches. CDR3 length equals 17 residues. For the CDR3, the DNA is TGCGCCAGCAGCTTTACTAGCGGGGGAATTGGCAAAAACATTCAGTACTTC. This gives the protein CASSFTSGGIGKNIQYF.

The rearrangement joins TRBV19 to TRBJ2-5; maybe TRBD2 (6 bases). The J call may be mistaken, given a closer DNA end match to TRBJ2-7. This CDR3 is 14 amino acids long. In germline, CDR1 is LNHDA, CDR2 SQIVND (reference sequence). As DNA, the CDR3 is TGTGCCAGTAGTATACGGGGGAGCTCCTACGAGCAGTACTTC. Translation: CASSIRGSSYEQYF.

This clone occurred a few times. The gene calls are TRBV19 and TRBJ2-5; 7 bases agree with TRBD1. Germline CDR1 reads LNHDA; CDR2 reads SQIVND (reference sequence). There are 15 residues in the CDR3. The V gene end was trimmed by 6 bases and the J gene end by 1 base; junction bases not matched to a gene: 8. In DNA, the CDR3 is TGTGCCAGTAGCACGTACAGGGGTATCCAAGAGACCCAGTACTTC. Amino acids: CASSTYRGIQETQYF.

The chain links TRBV12-2 to TRBJ2-7; the D call of TRBD2 is as the table states it, not checked on the DNA. TRBV12-2 counts as a pseudogene. The CDR3 is 16 residues long. CDR3 DNA sequence: TGTGCAAGTCGCTCCCCTCTTCTTCTAGCGGGGCGCGAGCAGTACTTC. It yields the protein CASRSPLLLAGREQYF.